Following are 30 T cell receptor beta chains from one sample sequenced in a study of T-cell reconstitution after alpha-beta-depleted transplantation in children. Unique molecular identifiers were incorporated during preparation of the TCRbeta library. TCRdb itself ran the PCR reads through MiXCR, one entry per CDR3 protein. The sample lists a few hundred thousand distinct CDR3 sequences; roughly a tenth were seen once. This sample comprised PBMCs from the stem cell graft donor, obtained from the stem cell graft. These receptor sequences come from a human donor who donated a stem cell graft to a child with acute lymphoblastic leukemia.

This clonotype has ten or more counts. The V and J genes are TRBV12-3 or TRBV12-4 and TRBJ2-4; 7 nucleotides agree with TRBD1. The CDR3 covers 14 residues. The ends lost 6 bases at V and 5 bases at J; junction bases unmatched: 7. CDR3 region: CASRPRDSQNIQYF. CDR3 bases: TGTGCCAGCAGGCCCCGGGACAGCCAAAACATTCAGTACTTC.

This clonotype has ten or more counts. The CDR3, as DNA: TGTGCCAGCAGCTTACAGGGAGATACTGAAGCTTTCTTT. Translating gives CASSLQGDTEAFF. The J gene is TRBJ1-1, the V gene TRBV5-5, with TRBD1 as a possible D gene (6 bases). Between the trimmed V and J ends, which lost 2 bases and 5 bases, there was a span of 10 bases. The CDR3 spans 13 residues. Looked up from germline, CDR1 is SGHKS and CDR2 is YYEKEE (reference sequence).

This clonotype was counted only a few times. CDR3 coding DNA: TGCGCCAGCAGCTTGGGGGTTTCCACTAACTATGGCTACACCTTC. Its protein product is CASSLGVSTNYGYTF. J is TRBJ1-2 and V is TRBV5-1; D gene ambiguous. Germline V gene lookup returns CDR1 SGHRS and CDR2 YFSETQ. V lost 0 bases and J lost 0, with 9 bases in between. The CDR3 contains 15 residues. The full variable domain, rest sourced from reference TRBV5-1 and TRBJ1-2, is KAGVTQTPRYLIKTRGQQVTLSCSPISGHRSVSWYQQTPGQGLQFLFEYFSETQRNKGNFPGRFSGRQFSNSRSEMNVSTLELGDSALYLCASSLGVSTNYGYTFGSGTRLTVV.

This clonotype was detected many times. V usage is TRBV6-5 and J usage is TRBJ1-1; D is unclear. The CDR3 has 14 residues. The germline V gene has CDR1 MNHEY and CDR2 SVGAGI. Between the trimmed V and J ends, which lost 5 bases and 5 bases, there was a span of 15 bases. The DNA of the CDR3 is TGTGCCAGCAGTCCTGACCTAGGGTGGACTGAAGCTTTCTTT. Amino acid sequence: CASSPDLGWTEAFF.

This clonotype was seen repeatedly, ten times or more. The gene calls are TRBV18 and TRBJ1-1, with D perhaps matching TRBD1 (5 bases). V lost 5 bases and J 1 base, leaving 11 bases between the germline ends. Per germline, CDR1 KGHSH and CDR2 LQKENI. The CDR3 runs to 14 residues. The CDR3 sequence: CASSFGQKNTEAFF. DNA for the CDR3: TGTGCCAGCTCATTCGGACAAAAGAACACTGAAGCTTTCTTT.

This clonotype was found a few times. The chain combines TRBV10-2 with TRBJ1-5; TRBD1 matches 7 bases. This CDR3 is built from 18 residues. Trimming at V came to 5 bases and at J to 7 bases, leaving 20 bases not matched to a gene. In germline, CDR1 is WSHSY, CDR2 SAAADI. The CDR3 bases are TGCGCCAGCAGTTGGGGAGGACAGGTAGAGGGATATCGGCAGCCCCAGCATTTT. Translated: CASSWGGQVEGYRQPQHF.

V is TRBV6-1 and J is TRBJ1-2, with TRBD1 matching 8 bases. Germline trimming cut 6 bases from V and 8 bases from J; bases unmatched to any gene: 8. The germline V gene encodes CDR1 MNHNS and CDR2 SASEGT. The CDR3 length is 13 residues. CDR3 amino acids: CASSPNGQGGYTF. CDR3 nucleotide sequence: TGTGCCAGCAGCCCAAACGGACAGGGCGGCTACACCTTC.

The chain is built from TRBV15 and TRBJ2-5, with 14 nucleotides matching TRBD2. The germline CDR1 and CDR2 sequences are LNHNV and YYDKDF (reference sequence). J was trimmed by 7 bases and V by 5 bases; bases with no gene match: 9. The CDR3 sequence is 16 residues long. The CDR3 is CATSGSGTSGGGTQYF. Here the CDR3 DNA reads TGTGCCACCAGCGGATCTGGGACTAGCGGGGGAGGGACCCAGTACTTC.

This clonotype showed up many times. The genes are TRBV4-2 and TRBJ2-2; D uncertain. This CDR3 has 15 amino acids. V dropped 0 bases and J dropped 1 base, with 6 bases sitting between them. The V gene's germline CDR1 is LGHNA and CDR2 YNFKEQ. CDR3 loop: CASSQEAGNTGELFF. CDR3 sequence (DNA): TGTGCCAGCAGCCAAGAAGCCGGGAACACCGGGGAGCTGTTTTTT.

This clonotype appeared many times. Mismatch with germline at one junction end may stem from a read error. V is TRBV6-1 and J is TRBJ1-5, with D possibly being TRBD1 (5 bases). The germline V gene has CDR1 MNHNS and CDR2 SASEGT. CDR3 length equals 14 residues. CDR3 sequence (DNA): TGTGCGTCGCGGGGACTTGACCCCAATAAGCCCCAGCATTTT. The encoded protein is CASRGLDPNKPQHF.

V is TRBV6-5 and J is TRBJ2-2; 8 nucleotides align to TRBD1. Per germline, CDR1 MNHEY and CDR2 SVGAGI. V lost 2 bases, J lost 7 bases, and 6 bases stayed unmatched. There are 15 residues in the CDR3. CDR3: CASSYQDRVNGELFF. The CDR3, as DNA: TGTGCCAGCAGTTACCAGGACAGGGTCAACGGGGAGCTGTTTTTT.

This clonotype showed up just a few times. This chain connects TRBV6-1 to TRBJ1-1; possibly TRBD1 for D (5 bases). CDR1 is MNHNS, CDR2 SASEGT, per germline. The V and J ends lost 4 bases and 1 base respectively, with 10 bases between them. CDR3 length equals 14 residues. The CDR3 DNA sequence: TGTGCCAGCAGTGCCCACGACAGGAACACTGAAGCTTTCTTT. It is translated as CASSAHDRNTEAFF.

The chain employs TRBV15 and TRBJ2-6; the match to TRBD1 covers 9 bases. The germline V gene has CDR1 LNHNV and CDR2 YYDKDF (reference sequence). The CDR3 contains 19 residues. V dropped 1 base and J dropped 4; count of bases not matched to a gene: 11. The CDR3 DNA reads TGTGCCACCAGCAGAGCCAAACGGGACAGGGTAGGGGGGGCCAACGTCCTGACTTTC. It yields the protein CATSRAKRDRVGGANVLTF.

This clonotype was observed at least ten times. V and J are TRBV20-1 and TRBJ2-3, with 7 bases aligning to TRBD2. Germline-derived CDR1 and CDR2 are DFQATT and SNEGSKA (reference sequence). The V and J ends lost 7 bases and 3 bases, in that order; junction bases with no gene match: 4. This CDR3 is 12 amino acids long. The CDR3: CSVGGVTDTQYF. DNA for the CDR3: TGCAGTGTGGGAGGGGTAACAGATACGCAGTATTTT.

The genes are TRBV12-5 and TRBJ2-7; no clear D gene. Between the trimmed V and J ends, which lost 4 bases and 5 bases, there was a span of 12 bases. Germline values: CDR1 LGHNT, CDR2 FRNRAP. The CDR3 contains 13 residues. CDR3 region: CASGSGSRNEQYF. In nucleotides, the CDR3 is TGTGCTAGTGGTTCGGGTAGCCGTAACGAGCAGTACTTC.

This clonotype has just a few counts. CDR3 region: CARNNQPQHF. DNA of the CDR3: TGTGCCAGGAACAATCAGCCCCAGCATTTT. The chain employs TRBV7-7 and TRBJ1-5, with D unclear. Germline CDR1 and CDR2: SSHAT and FNYEAQ (reference sequence). The CDR3 has 10 residues. Trimming removed 9 bases from V and 3 bases from J, with 3 bases in between. Using reference TRBV7-7 and TRBJ1-5 for the parts outside the CDR3, the full variable domain is GAGVSQSPRYKVTKRGQDVTLRCDPISSHATLYWYQQALGQGPEFLTYFNYEAQPDKSGLPSDRFSAERPEGSISTLTIQRTEQRDSAMYRCARNNQPQHFGDGTRLSIL.

J is TRBJ1-5 and V is TRBV7-2; no clear D gene. Germline V gives CDR1 SGHTA, CDR2 FQGNSA. The CDR3 contains 16 residues. Trimming cost V 6 bases and J 3 bases, with 18 bases left between them. CDR3 region: CASSEARASVNQPQHF. The CDR3 DNA follows: TGTGCCAGCAGTGAAGCGAGGGCAAGTGTCAATCAGCCCCAGCATTTT.

V and J are TRBV7-2 and TRBJ2-7; no clear D gene. The germline V gene has CDR1 SGHTA and CDR2 FQGNSA. Between the trimmed V and J ends, which lost 7 bases and 0 bases, there was a span of 16 bases. This CDR3 contains 15 residues. Here the CDR3 reads CASTLGALGSYEQYF. CDR3 nucleotide sequence: TGTGCCAGCACCCTGGGCGCCCTTGGCTCCTACGAGCAGTACTTC.

This chain connects TRBV7-2 to TRBJ1-3; D is uncertain. CDR1 and CDR2 from the germline V gene are SGHTA and FQGNSA. The CDR3 totals 13 residues. Trimming cost V 5 bases and J 2 bases, with 7 bases left between them. The CDR3 DNA follows: TGTGCCAGCAGCACAGCTCCTGGAAACACCATATATTTT. It is translated as CASSTAPGNTIYF.

This clonotype was seen repeatedly, ten times or more. The V and J genes are TRBV12-3 or TRBV12-4 and TRBJ1-4; D remains unclear. V was pared by 6 bases and J by 7 bases, with 12 bases between. The CDR3 length is 13 residues. The CDR3 bases are TGTGCCAGCAGGAGTGGATGGACTGAAAAACTGTTTTTT. Amino acid sequence: CASRSGWTEKLFF.

V usage is TRBV10-3 and J usage is TRBJ2-3, with TRBD1 matching over 7 bases. Germline values: CDR1 ENHRY, CDR2 SYGVKD. Trimming at V came to 2 bases and at J to 6 bases, leaving 11 bases not matched to a gene. CDR3 size: 16 residues. The CDR3 DNA sequence: TGTGCCATCAGTGAGGAGGACAGGCCTCCGAGGGATACGCAGTATTTT. Translation: CAISEEDRPPRDTQYF.

The V gene is TRBV6-2 or TRBV6-3, the J gene TRBJ2-1; D is undetermined. The CDR3 sequence is 12 residues long. V lost 4 bases, J lost 8 bases, and 9 bases lay in between. Germline-derived CDR1 and CDR2 are MNHEY and SVGEGT. The CDR3 region is CASSSDGYEQFF. The CDR3 DNA is TGTGCCAGCAGTTCGGACGGGTATGAGCAGTTCTTC.

At least ten counts were recorded for this clonotype. The chain couples TRBV20-1 to TRBJ2-1; D gene ambiguous. This CDR3 spans 12 amino acids. With 0 bases removed from V and 5 bases from J, the gap between germline ends came to 5 bases. Germline CDR1 is DFQATT and CDR2 is SNEGSKA (reference sequence). The CDR3 DNA follows: TGCAGTGCTAGAGAGGGAAACAATGAGCAGTTCTTC. Translated: CSAREGNNEQFF.

This clonotype has just a few counts. The genes are TRBV5-1 and TRBJ2-2; 7 bases agree with TRBD2. V shed 2 bases and J 3 bases; nucleotides not matched to a gene: 7. The CDR3 has 16 residues. Germline CDR1 is SGHRS and CDR2 is YFSETQ. The CDR3 loop reads CASSLSGGGYTGELFF. The DNA for the CDR3 is TGCGCCAGCAGCTTATCGGGCGGGGGATACACCGGGGAGCTGTTTTTT.

The CDR3, as DNA: TGTGCCAGCAGTCGTGAAATCGCGACCGCATATAGCAATCAGCCCCAGCATTTT. Its protein product is CASSREIATAYSNQPQHF. This rearrangement joins TRBV7-9 to TRBJ1-5, with D unclear. V shed 6 bases and J shed 0 bases, with 21 bases lying between them. Germline V CDR1 and CDR2: SEHNR, FQNEAQ (reference sequence). The CDR3 consists of 18 residues.

This clonotype came up many times. The chain recombines TRBV20-1 with TRBJ2-2; 7 bases map to TRBD1. After removal of 5 bases from V and 4 bases from J, the junction contained 4 bases not matched to a gene. CDR1 and CDR2 (germline): DFQATT, SNEGSKA (reference sequence). The CDR3 has 13 amino acids. CDR3 residues: CSAVQGTTGELFF. CDR3 nucleotide sequence: TGCAGTGCTGTACAGGGGACCACCGGGGAGCTGTTTTTT.

This chain links TRBV4-2 with TRBJ1-5; TRBD1 might be the D (5 bases). Germline V gene lookup returns CDR1 LGHNA and CDR2 YNFKEQ. The CDR3 is 15 residues long. V gave up 0 bases and J gave up 3 bases, with 9 bases separating them. The chain's CDR3 is CASSQEWGPNQPQHF. The CDR3 region has the DNA TGTGCCAGCAGCCAAGAATGGGGACCCAATCAGCCCCAGCATTTT.

This clonotype occurred many times. The gene calls are TRBV29-1 and TRBJ1-4; D unclear. Trimming cost V 6 bases and J 4 bases, with 9 bases left between them. The CDR3 is 12 residues long. The germline V gene encodes CDR1 SQVTM and CDR2 ANQGSEA. The CDR3 region is CSVVGLNEKLFF. DNA of the CDR3: TGCAGCGTGGTGGGCCTTAATGAAAAACTGTTTTTT.

This clonotype has just a few counts. V and J are TRBV7-9 and TRBJ1-5; D ambiguous. The germline V gene encodes CDR1 SEHNR and CDR2 FQNEAQ (reference sequence). V lost 3 bases, J lost 5 bases, and 5 bases lay in between. CDR3 length equals 12 residues. The CDR3, as DNA: TGTGCCAGCAGCTTTCCGGATCAGCCCCAGCATTTT. It encodes CASSFPDQPQHF.

This clonotype was detected many times. The gene calls are TRBV7-2 and TRBJ2-1, with 10 bases aligning to TRBD2. The V gene end was trimmed by 2 bases and the J gene end by 4 bases; junction bases not matched to a gene: 8. The CDR3 contains 17 residues. Germline V lookup: CDR1 SGHTA, CDR2 FQGNSA. This CDR3 reads CASSLILAGETYNEQFF. Written as DNA, the CDR3 is TGTGCCAGCAGCTTAATCCTAGCGGGGGAGACTTACAATGAGCAGTTCTTC. The variable domain in full, completed from reference TRBV7-2 and TRBJ2-1, reads GAGVSQSPSNKVTEKGKDVELRCDPISGHTALYWYRQSLGQGLEFLIYFQGNSAPDKSGLPSDRFSAERTGGSVSTLTIQRTQQEDSAVYLCASSLILAGETYNEQFFGPGTRLTVL.